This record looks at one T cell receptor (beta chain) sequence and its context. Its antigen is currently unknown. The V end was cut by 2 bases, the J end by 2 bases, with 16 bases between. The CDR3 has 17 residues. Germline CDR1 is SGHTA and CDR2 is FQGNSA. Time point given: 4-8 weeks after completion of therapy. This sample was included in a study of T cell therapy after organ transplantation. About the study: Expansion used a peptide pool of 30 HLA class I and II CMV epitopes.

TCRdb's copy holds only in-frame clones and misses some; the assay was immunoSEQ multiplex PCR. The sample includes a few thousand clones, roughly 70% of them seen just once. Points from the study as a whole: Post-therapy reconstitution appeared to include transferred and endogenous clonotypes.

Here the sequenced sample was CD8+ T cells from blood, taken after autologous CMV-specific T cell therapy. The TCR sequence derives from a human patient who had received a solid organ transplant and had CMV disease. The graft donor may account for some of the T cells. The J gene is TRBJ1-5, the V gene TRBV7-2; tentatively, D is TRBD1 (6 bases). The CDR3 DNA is TGTGCCAGCAGCTTAAGGAGGGGGGGCGCTGGCAATCAGCCCCAGCATTTT. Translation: CASSLRRGGAGNQPQHF.